What follows is one TCR beta chain and its context. This specimen belongs to a study of T-cell reconstitution after alpha-beta-depleted transplantation in children. Unique molecular identifiers tagged the TCRbeta library. TCRdb re-analysed the PCR reads in MiXCR, keeping a single row per CDR3 protein. Here the sample spans about 610,000 distinct CDR3 sequences, over 9.5% being singletons. This receptor was obtained from a human donor who donated a stem cell graft to a child with acute myeloid leukemia. The sample consisted of PBMCs from the stem cell graft donor, taken from the stem cell graft.

The CDR3 spells CSASGGGPKGDTQYF. CDR3 coding DNA: TGCAGTGCGTCCGGAGGGGGCCCAAAAGGAGATACGCAGTATTTT. This chain uses TRBV20-1 with TRBJ2-3; D may be TRBD1 (7 bases). Trimming removed 6 bases from V and 5 bases from J, with 21 bases in between. The germline gives CDR1 DFQATT, CDR2 SNEGSKA (reference sequence). The CDR3 spans 15 residues.